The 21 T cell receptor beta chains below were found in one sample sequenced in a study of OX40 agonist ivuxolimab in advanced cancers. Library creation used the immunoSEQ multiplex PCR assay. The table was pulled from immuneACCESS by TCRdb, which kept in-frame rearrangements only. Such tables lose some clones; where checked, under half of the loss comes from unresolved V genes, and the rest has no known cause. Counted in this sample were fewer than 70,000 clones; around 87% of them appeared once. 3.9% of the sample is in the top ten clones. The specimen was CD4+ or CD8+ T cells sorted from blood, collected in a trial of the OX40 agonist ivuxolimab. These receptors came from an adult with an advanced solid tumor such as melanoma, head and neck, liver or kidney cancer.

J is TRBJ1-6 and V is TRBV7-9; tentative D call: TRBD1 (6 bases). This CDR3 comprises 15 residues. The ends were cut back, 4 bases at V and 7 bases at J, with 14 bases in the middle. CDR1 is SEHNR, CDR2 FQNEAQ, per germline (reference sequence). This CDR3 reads CASSSQTGVNSPLHF. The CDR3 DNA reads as TGTGCCAGCAGCTCGCAGACAGGCGTAAATTCACCCCTCCACTTT. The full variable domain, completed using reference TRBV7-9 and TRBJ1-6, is DTGVSQNPRHKITKRGQNVTFRCDPISEHNRLYWYRQTLGQGPEFLTYFQNEAQLEKSRLLSDRFSAERPKGSFSTLEIQRTEQGDSAMYLCASSSQTGVNSPLHFGNGTRLTVT.

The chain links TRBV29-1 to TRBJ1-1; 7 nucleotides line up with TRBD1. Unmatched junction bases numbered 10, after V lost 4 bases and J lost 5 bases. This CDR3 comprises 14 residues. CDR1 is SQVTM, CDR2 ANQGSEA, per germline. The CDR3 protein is CSVVSRGGVTEAFF. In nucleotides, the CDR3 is TGCAGCGTTGTAAGCAGGGGGGGGGTTACTGAAGCTTTCTTT.

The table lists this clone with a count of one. The CDR3 DNA is TGTGCCAGCAGTGCAACGAACACCGGGGAGCTGTTTTTT. Encoded protein: CASSATNTGELFF. The V call is TRBV2, the J call TRBJ2-2; D unclear. From germline, CDR1 is SNHLY and CDR2 FYNNEI. The CDR3 length is 13 residues. Between the trimmed V and J ends, which lost 4 bases and 0 bases, there was a span of 3 bases.

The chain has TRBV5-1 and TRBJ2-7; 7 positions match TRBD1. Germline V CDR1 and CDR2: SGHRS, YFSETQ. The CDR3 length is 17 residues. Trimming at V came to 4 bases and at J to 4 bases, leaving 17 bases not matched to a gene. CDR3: CASSPLTGSNIVYEQYF. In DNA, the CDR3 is TGCGCCAGCAGCCCCCTGACAGGGTCCAACATAGTATACGAGCAGTACTTC. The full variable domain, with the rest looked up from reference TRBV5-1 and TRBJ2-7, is KAGVTQTPRYLIKTRGQQVTLSCSPISGHRSVSWYQQTPGQGLQFLFEYFSETQRNKGNFPGRFSGRQFSNSRSEMNVSTLELGDSALYLCASSPLTGSNIVYEQYFGPGTRLTVT.

Here the CDR3 DNA reads TGTGCCAGCAGCCCATTTATAGGGAACCCAGATACGCAGTATTTT. Its protein is CASSPFIGNPDTQYF. The genes are TRBV6-1 and TRBJ2-3; no firm D call. V was cut by 6 bases and J by 4 bases, with 17 bases left in between. The germline V gene encodes CDR1 MNHNS and CDR2 SASEGT. The CDR3 sequence is 15 residues long.

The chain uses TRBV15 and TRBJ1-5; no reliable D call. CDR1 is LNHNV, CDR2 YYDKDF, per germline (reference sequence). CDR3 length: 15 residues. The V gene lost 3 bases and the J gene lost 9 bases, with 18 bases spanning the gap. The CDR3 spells CATSRNAGLDGPQHF. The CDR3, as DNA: TGTGCCACCAGCAGGAATGCAGGTCTCGACGGGCCCCAGCATTTT.

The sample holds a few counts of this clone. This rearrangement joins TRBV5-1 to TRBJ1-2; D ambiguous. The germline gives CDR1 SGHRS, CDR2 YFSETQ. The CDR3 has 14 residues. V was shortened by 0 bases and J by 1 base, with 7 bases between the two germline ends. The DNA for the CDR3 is TGCGCCAGCAGCTTGGGGGAGAATAACTATGGCTACACCTTC. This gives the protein CASSLGENNYGYTF.

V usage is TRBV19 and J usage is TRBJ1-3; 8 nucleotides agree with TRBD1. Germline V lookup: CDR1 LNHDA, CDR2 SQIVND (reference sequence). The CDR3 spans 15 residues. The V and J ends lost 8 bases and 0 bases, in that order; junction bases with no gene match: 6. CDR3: CASESGGHSGNTIYF. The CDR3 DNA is TGTGCCAGTGAATCAGGGGGCCACTCTGGAAACACCATATATTTT.

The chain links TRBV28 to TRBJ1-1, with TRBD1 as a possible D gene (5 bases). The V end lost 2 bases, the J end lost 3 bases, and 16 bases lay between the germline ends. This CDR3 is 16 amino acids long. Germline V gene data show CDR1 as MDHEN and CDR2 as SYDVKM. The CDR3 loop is CASSLTGGPRDTEAFF. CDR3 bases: TGTGCCAGCAGTTTAACAGGAGGTCCAAGGGACACTGAAGCTTTCTTT.

CDR3 in DNA: TGTGCCAGCAGCGAACCGGGACAGGGGATTTCGGGCACCGGGGAGCTGTTTTTT. Encoded protein: CASSEPGQGISGTGELFF. The chain carries TRBV5-8 and TRBJ2-2; 10 bases line up with TRBD1. The CDR3 runs 18 residues. Per the germline V gene, CDR1 is SGHTS and CDR2 is YDEGEE. The V gene end was trimmed by 4 bases and the J gene end by 4 bases; junction bases not matched to a gene: 13.

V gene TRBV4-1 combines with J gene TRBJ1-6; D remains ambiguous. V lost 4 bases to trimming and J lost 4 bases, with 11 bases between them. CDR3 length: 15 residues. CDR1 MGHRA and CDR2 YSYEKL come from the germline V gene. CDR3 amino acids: CASSRGAGYNSPLHF. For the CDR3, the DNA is TGCGCCAGCAGCCGGGGAGCCGGATATAATTCACCCCTCCACTTT.

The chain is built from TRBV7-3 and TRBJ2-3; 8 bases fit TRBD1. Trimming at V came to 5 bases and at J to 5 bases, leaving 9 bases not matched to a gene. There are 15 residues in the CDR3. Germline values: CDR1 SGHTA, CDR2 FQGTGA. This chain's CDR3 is CASSPRDRPGDTQYF. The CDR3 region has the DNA TGTGCCAGCAGCCCCCGGGACAGGCCCGGAGATACGCAGTATTTT.

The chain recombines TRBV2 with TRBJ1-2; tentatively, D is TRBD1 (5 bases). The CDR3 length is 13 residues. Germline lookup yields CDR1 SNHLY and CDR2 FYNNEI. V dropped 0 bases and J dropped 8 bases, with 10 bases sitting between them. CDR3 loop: CASSEAGGTGYTF. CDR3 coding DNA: TGTGCCAGCAGTGAAGCCGGGGGTACCGGCTACACCTTC. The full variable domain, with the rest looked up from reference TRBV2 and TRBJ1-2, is EPEVTQTPSHQVTQMGQEVILRCVPISNHLYFYWYRQILGQKVEFLVSFYNNEISEKSEIFDDQFSVERPDGSNFTLKIRSTKLEDSAMYFCASSEAGGTGYTFGSGTRLTVV.

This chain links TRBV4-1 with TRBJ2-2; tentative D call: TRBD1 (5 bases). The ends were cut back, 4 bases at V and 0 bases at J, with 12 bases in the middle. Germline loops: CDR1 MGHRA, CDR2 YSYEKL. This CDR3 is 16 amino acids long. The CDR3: CASSPQGAANTGELFF. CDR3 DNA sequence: TGCGCCAGCAGCCCTCAAGGGGCAGCGAACACCGGGGAGCTGTTTTTT.

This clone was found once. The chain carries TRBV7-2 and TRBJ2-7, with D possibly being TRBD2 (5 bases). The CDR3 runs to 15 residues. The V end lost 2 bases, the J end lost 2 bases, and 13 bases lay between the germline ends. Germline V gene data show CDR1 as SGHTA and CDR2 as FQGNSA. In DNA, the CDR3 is TGTGCCAGCAGCTTATCGGGGAACCATCCCTACGAGCAGTACTTC. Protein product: CASSLSGNHPYEQYF.

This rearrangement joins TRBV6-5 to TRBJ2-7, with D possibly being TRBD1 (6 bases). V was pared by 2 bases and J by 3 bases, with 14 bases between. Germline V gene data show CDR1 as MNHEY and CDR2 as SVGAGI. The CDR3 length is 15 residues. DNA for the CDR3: TGTGCCAGCAGTTACGGCAGGGGAAAGAGCTACGAGCAGTACTTC. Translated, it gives CASSYGRGKSYEQYF.

The CDR3 sequence is CASSTTGGEGIQYF. The DNA for the CDR3 is TGTGCCAGCAGCACGACAGGTGGGGAGGGCATTCAGTACTTC. The J gene is TRBJ2-4, the V gene TRBV7-3; a possible D gene is TRBD2 (7 bases). The CDR3 extends over 14 amino acids. Trimming took off 5 bases at V and 9 bases at J, with 17 bases between the two ends. From germline, CDR1 is SGHTA and CDR2 FQGTGA.

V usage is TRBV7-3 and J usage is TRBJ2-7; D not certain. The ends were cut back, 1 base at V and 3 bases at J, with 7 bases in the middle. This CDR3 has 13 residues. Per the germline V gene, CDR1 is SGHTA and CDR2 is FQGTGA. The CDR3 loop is CASSLRDSYEQYF. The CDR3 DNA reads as TGTGCCAGCAGCTTAAGGGATAGCTACGAGCAGTACTTC.

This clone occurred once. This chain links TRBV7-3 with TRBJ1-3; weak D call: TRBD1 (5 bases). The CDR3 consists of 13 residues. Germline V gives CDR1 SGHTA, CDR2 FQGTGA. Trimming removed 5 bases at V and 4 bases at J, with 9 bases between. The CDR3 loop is CASSPGPGNTIYF. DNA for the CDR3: TGTGCCAGCAGCCCGGGACCCGGAAACACCATATATTTT.

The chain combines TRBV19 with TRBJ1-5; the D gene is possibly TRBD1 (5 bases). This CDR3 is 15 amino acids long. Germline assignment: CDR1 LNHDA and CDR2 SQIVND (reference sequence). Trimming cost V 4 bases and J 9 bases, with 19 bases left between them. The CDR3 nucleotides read TGTGCCAGTAGTACGATTTCGGGGGGTTGGGGGCCCCAGCATTTT. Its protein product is CASSTISGGWGPQHF.

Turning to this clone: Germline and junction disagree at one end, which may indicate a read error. In DNA, the CDR3 is TGTACCAGCAGTGGGGACAGAGGGTGGAGCTCCTATAATTCACCCCTCCACTTT. It yields the protein CTSSGDRGWSSYNSPLHF. J is TRBJ1-6 and V is TRBV2; 7 bases fit TRBD1. The CDR3 is made up of 18 amino acids. Looked up from germline, CDR1 is SNHLY and CDR2 is FYNNEI.